This entry concerns a single T cell receptor beta chain. The antigen remains undetermined. This record comes from a study of cytomegalovirus exposure and HLA in healthy donors. The PCR contained 60 Vbeta and 13 Jbeta primers. Clones were read by immunoSEQ multiplex PCR, and TCRdb kept only the in-frame ones, dropping some. There are about 120,000 clones in the sample; about 68% occur only once, and around 4.2% lies in the top ten. The CDR3 contains 15 residues. Trimming left V 4 bases short and J 1 base short, with 13 bases between. Germline values: CDR1 GTSNPN, CDR2 SVGIG (reference sequence). Study-wide points: TCR beta chain V- and J-gene trimming was linked, in a later analysis, to a missense variant in DCLRE1C.

The J gene is TRBJ1-4, the V gene TRBV30; perhaps TRBD1 as D (5 bases). The sequence derives from a middle-aged woman in good health and CMV-seropositive. Sequenced: PBMCs. This CDR3 is CAWKGKDKTNEKLFF. The CDR3 DNA follows: TGTGCCTGGAAGGGGAAGGACAAAACTAATGAAAAACTGTTTTTT.